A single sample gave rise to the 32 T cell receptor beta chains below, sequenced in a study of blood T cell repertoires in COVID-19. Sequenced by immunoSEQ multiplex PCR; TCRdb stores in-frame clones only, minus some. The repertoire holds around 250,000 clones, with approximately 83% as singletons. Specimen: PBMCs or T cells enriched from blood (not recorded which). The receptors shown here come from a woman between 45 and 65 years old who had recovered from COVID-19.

Written as DNA, the CDR3 is TGTGCCAGCAGTTTTCTCAATGAAAAACTGTTTTTT. Amino acids: CASSFLNEKLFF. V and J are TRBV12-3 or TRBV12-4 and TRBJ1-4; no clear D gene. V shed 3 bases and J shed 5 bases, with 4 bases lying between them. The CDR3 is 12 residues long.

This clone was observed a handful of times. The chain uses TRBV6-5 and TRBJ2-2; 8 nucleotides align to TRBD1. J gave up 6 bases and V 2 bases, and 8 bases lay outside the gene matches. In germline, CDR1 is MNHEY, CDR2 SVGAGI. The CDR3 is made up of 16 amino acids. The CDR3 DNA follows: TGTGCCAGCAGTTACATCGGGACAGGAGGGGCCGGGGAGCTGTTTTTT. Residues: CASSYIGTGGAGELFF.

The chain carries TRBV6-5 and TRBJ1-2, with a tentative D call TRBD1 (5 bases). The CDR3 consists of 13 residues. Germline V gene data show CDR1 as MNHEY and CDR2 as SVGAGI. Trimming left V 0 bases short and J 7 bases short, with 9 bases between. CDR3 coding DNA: TGTGCCAGCAGTTACTCGAGCAGGGCTGGCTACACCTTC. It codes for CASSYSSRAGYTF.

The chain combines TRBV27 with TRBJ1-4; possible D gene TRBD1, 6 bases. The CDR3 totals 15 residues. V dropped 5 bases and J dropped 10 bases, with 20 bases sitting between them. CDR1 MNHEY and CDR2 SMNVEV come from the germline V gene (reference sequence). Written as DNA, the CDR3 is TGTGCCAGCAGTCCTCCGGGACACGGTTTCGGAAAACTGTTTTTT. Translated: CASSPPGHGFGKLFF.

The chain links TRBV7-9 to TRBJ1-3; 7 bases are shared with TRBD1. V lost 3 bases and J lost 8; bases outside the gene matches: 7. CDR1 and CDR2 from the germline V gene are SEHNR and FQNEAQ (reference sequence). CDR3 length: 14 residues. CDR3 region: CASSFGQGVDTIYF. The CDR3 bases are TGTGCCAGCAGCTTCGGGCAGGGGGTGGACACCATATATTTT. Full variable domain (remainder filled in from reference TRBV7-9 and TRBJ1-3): DTGVSQNPRHKITKRGQNVTFRCDPISEHNRLYWYRQTLGQGPEFLTYFQNEAQLEKSRLLSDRFSAERPKGSFSTLEIQRTEQGDSAMYLCASSFGQGVDTIYFGEGSWLTVV.

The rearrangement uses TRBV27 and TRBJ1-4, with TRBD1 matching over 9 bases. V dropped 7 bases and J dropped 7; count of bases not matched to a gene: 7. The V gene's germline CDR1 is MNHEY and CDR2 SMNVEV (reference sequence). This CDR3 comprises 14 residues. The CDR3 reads CASKQGARGEKLFF. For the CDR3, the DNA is TGTGCCAGCAAACAGGGGGCCAGGGGTGAAAAACTGTTTTTT.

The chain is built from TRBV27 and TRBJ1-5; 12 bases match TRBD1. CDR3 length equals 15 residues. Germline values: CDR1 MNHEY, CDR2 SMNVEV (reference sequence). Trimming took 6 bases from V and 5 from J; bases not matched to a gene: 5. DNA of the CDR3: TGTGCCAGCAGGGCGGGACAGGGGGCTCATCAGCCCCAGCATTTT. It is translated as CASRAGQGAHQPQHF.

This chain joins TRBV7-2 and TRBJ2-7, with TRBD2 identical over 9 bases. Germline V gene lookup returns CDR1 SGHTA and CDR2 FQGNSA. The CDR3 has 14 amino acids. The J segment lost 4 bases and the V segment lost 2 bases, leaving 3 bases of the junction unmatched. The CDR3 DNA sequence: TGTGCCAGCAGCTTATCTAGCGGGACATACGAGCAGTACTTC. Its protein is CASSLSSGTYEQYF.

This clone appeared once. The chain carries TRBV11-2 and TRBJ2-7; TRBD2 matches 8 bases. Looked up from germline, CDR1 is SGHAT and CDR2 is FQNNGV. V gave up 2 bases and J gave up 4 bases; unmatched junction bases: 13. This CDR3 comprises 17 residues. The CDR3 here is CASSLTAVSGSIYEQYF. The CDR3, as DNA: TGTGCCAGCAGCTTAACGGCGGTCAGCGGGAGTATATACGAGCAGTACTTC.

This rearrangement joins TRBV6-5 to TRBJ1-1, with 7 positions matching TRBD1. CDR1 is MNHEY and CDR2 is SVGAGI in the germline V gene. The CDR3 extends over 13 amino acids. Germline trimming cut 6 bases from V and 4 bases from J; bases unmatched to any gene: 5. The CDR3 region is CASSSGQITEAFF. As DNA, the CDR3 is TGTGCCAGCAGCTCGGGACAGATCACTGAAGCTTTCTTT.

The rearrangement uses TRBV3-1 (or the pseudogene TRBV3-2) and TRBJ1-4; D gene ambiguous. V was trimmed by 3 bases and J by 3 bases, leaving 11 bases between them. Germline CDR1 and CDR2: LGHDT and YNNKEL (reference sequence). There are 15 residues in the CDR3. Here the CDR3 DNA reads TGTGCCAGCAGCCATGCGGGCTCGGCTAATGAAAAACTGTTTTTT. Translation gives CASSHAGSANEKLFF.

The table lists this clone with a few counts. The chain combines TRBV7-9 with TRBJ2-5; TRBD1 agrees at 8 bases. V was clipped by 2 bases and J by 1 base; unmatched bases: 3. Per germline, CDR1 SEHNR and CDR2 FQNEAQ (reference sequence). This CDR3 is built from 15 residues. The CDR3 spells CASSLIGQGQETQYF. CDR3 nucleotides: TGTGCCAGCAGCTTAATCGGACAGGGCCAAGAGACCCAGTACTTC.

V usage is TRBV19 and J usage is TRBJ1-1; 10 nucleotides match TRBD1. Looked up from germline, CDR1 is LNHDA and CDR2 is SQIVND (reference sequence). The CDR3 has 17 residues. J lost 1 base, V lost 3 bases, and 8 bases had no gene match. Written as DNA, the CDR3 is TGTGCCAGTAGTATGGGTTGGACAGGGGGAACGAACACTGAAGCTTTCTTT. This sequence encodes CASSMGWTGGTNTEAFF.

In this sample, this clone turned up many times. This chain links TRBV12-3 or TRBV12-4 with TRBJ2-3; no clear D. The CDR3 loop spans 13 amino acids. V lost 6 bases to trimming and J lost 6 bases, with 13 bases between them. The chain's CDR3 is CASSPRVQDTQYF. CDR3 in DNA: TGTGCCAGCAGCCCCCGTGTACAGGATACGCAGTATTTT.

DNA for the CDR3: TGTGCCAGCAGCCTCGGGCGGGAGGGCCGGAGGCGGTTCTTC. It yields the protein CASSLGREGRRRFF. The chain carries TRBV7-2 and TRBJ2-1; TRBD2 matches 9 bases. With V trimmed by 5 bases and J by 15 bases, 14 bases remained unmatched. The V gene's germline CDR1 is SGHTA and CDR2 FQGNSA. The CDR3 extends over 14 amino acids.

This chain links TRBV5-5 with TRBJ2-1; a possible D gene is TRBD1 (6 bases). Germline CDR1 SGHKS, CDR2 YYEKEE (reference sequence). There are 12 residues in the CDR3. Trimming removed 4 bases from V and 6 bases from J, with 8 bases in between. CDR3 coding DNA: TGTGCCAGCAGCAAACAGGGCAATGAGCAGTTCTTC. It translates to CASSKQGNEQFF.

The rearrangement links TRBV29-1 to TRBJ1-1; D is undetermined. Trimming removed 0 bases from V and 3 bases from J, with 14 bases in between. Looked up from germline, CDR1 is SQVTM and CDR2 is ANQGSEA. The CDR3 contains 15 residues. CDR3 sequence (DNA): TGCAGCGTTGAAGAGGGCAGGTGGGAGGACACTGAAGCTTTCTTT. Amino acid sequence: CSVEEGRWEDTEAFF.

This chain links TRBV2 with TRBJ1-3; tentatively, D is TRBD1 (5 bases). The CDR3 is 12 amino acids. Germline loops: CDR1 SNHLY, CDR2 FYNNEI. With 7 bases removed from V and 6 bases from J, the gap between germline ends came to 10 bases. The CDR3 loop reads CASKGLENTIYF. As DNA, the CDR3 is TGTGCCAGCAAGGGACTTGAAAACACCATATATTTT.

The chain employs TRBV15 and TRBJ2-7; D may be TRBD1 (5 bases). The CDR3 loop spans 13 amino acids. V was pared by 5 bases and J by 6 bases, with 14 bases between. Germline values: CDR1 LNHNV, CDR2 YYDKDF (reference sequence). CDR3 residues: CATSGQGLGEQYF. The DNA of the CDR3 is TGTGCCACCAGCGGGCAGGGTCTAGGCGAGCAGTACTTC.

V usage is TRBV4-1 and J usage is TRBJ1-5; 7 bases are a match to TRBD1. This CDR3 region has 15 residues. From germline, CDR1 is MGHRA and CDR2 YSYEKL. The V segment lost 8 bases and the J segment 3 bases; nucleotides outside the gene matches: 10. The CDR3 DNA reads TGCGCCAGCCGAACTTCGGACAGGAACAATCAGCCCCAGCATTTT. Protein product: CASRTSDRNNQPQHF.

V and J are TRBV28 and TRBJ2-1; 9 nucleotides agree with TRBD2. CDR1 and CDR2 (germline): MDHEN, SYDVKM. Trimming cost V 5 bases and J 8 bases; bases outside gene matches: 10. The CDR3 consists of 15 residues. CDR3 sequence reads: CASSIGGTSNHEQFF. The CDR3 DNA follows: TGTGCCAGCAGTATCGGCGGGACTAGCAACCATGAGCAGTTCTTC.

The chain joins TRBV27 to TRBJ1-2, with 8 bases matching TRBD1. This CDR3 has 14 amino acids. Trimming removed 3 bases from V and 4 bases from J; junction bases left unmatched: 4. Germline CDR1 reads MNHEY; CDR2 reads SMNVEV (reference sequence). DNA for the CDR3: TGTGCCAGCAGTTTTTCAGACAGGGGCTATGGCTACACCTTC. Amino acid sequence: CASSFSDRGYGYTF.

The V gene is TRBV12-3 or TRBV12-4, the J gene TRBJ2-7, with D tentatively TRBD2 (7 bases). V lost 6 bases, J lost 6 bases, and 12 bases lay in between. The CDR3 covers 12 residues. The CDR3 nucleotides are TGTGCCAGCAGCCTACGGGGGGCCGAGCAGTACTTC. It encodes CASSLRGAEQYF.

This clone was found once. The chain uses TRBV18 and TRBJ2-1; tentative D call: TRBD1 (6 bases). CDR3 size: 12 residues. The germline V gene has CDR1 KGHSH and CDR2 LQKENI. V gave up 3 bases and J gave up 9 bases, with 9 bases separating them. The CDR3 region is CASSPRGGEQFF. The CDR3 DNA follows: TGTGCCAGCTCACCTCGAGGGGGTGAGCAGTTCTTC. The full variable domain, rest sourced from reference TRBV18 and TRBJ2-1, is NAGVMQNPRHLVRRRGQEARLRCSPMKGHSHVYWYRQLPEEGLKFMVYLQKENIIDESGMPKERFSAEFPKEGPSILRIQQVVRGDSAAYFCASSPRGGEQFFGPGTRLTVL.

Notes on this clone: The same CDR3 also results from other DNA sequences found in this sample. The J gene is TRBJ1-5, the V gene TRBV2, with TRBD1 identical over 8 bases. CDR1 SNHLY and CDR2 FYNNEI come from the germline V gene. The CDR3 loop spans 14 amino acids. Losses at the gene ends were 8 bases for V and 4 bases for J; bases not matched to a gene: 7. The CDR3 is CASSVDRGNQPQHF. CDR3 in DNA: TGTGCCAGCTCCGTAGACAGGGGAAATCAGCCCCAGCATTTT.

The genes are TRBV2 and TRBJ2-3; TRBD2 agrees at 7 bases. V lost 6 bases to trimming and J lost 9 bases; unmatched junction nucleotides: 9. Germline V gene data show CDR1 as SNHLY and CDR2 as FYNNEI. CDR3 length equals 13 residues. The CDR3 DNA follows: TGTGCCAGCAGCACCGGGAGGACGGACACGCAGTATTTT. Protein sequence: CASSTGRTDTQYF.

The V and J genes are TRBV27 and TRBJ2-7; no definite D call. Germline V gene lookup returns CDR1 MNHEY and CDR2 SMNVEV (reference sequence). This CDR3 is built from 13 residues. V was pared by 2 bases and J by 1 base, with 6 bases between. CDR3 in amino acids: CASSLRVSYEQYF. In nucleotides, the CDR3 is TGTGCCAGCAGTTTACGGGTTTCCTACGAGCAGTACTTC.

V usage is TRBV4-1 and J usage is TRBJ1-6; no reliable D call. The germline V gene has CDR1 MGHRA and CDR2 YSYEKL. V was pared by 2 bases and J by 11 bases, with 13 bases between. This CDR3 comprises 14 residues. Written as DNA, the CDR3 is TGCGCCAGCAGCCAAATGGATCTAGGAGCACCCCTCCACTTT. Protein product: CASSQMDLGAPLHF.

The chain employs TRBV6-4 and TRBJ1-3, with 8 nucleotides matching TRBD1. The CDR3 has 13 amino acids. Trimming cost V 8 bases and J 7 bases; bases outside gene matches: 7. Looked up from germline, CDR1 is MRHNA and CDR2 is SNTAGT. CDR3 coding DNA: TGTGCCAGCTATACAGGGGGAGGGAACACCATATATTTT. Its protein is CASYTGGGNTIYF.

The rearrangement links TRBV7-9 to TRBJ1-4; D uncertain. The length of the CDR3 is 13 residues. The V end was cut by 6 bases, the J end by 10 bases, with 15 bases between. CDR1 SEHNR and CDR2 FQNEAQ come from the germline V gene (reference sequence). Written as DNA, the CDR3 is TGTGCCAGCAGTCTAGAGTCCGGGGTAAAACTGTTTTTT. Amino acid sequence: CASSLESGVKLFF.

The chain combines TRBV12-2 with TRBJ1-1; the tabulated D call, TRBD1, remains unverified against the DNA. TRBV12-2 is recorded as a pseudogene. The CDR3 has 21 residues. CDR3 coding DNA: TGTGCAAGTCGCTTAGCCCGGGACACCACAGCCAGCCAGCTTATGAACACTGAAGCTTTCTTT. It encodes CASRLARDTTASQLMNTEAFF.

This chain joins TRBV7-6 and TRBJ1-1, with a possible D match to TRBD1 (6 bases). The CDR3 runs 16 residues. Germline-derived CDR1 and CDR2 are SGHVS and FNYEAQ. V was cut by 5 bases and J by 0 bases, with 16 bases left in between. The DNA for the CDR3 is TGTGCCAGCAGCCGACATATGGCAGGGGTGAACACTGAAGCTTTCTTT. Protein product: CASSRHMAGVNTEAFF.